This T cell receptor (beta chain) was sequenced for a study of T cells in localized non-small cell lung cancer. Study-level points and caveats: The study linked higher blood T cell density to longer overall survival.

Germline V lookup: CDR1 SGHVS, CDR2 FNYEAQ. J was trimmed by 4 bases and V by 8 bases; bases with no gene match: 15. This CDR3 comprises 19 residues. Notes on this clone: Its antigen is unidentified.

Produced via immunoSEQ multiplex PCR; TCRdb's table is partial and in-frame only. The sample includes 55,000 to 65,000 clones, approximately 90% seen only once; the top ten take approximately 20%. This sequence was found in a man aged 40 to 70 with stage I lung adenocarcinoma. The material was peripheral blood, obtained before any cancer treatment. The chain recombines TRBV7-6 with TRBJ2-3; 16 bases line up with TRBD2. CDR3 amino acids: CASSPFGTSGRASPDTQYF. The CDR3 coding sequence is TGTGCCAGCTCGCCATTCGGGACTAGCGGGAGGGCCTCCCCAGATACGCAGTATTTT.